These T cell receptor beta chains were read from a single sample in a study of radiotherapy plus CTLA-4 blockade in lung cancer. This table comes from immunoSEQ multiplex PCR, and its TCRdb copy is limited to in-frame clones, with some not included. The sample records some 60,000 clones, around four fifths being singletons. Sequenced material: peripheral blood, taken from a patient treated with radiotherapy plus ipilimumab. The receptors come from a human donor with non-small cell lung cancer who had a partial response to radiotherapy plus ipilimumab. The CDR3 runs from the conserved cysteine through the conserved F or W. The D gene is left open where the match is weak. Clone size appears in some rows only: once, few, many, or a class for an expanded clone.

D gene,J gene,V gene,clone size,CDR3 protein,CDR3 DNA
TRBD2,TRBJ2-7,TRBV14,-,CASSPTSGGRYEQYF,TGTGCCAGCAGTCCGACTAGCGGGGGCCGCTACGAGCAGTACTTC
-,TRBJ1-2,TRBV28,-,CASSQIASHWYYGYTF,TGTGCCAGCAGTCAAATAGCCTCTCATTGGTACTATGGCTACACCTTC
TRBD1,TRBJ2-1,TRBV2,-,CASSNRGPYNEQFF,TGTGCCAGCAGTAACAGGGGCCCCTACAATGAGCAGTTCTTC
TRBD2,TRBJ2-3,TRBV7-2,-,CASSRLAGGRADTQYF,TGTGCCAGCAGCCGACTAGCGGGGGGGCGGGCAGATACGCAGTATTTT
-,TRBJ2-1,TRBV19,-,CASSPTGSSYNEQFF,TGTGCCAGTAGTCCGACTGGTAGCTCCTACAATGAGCAGTTCTTC
-,TRBJ2-6,TRBV5-8,-,CASSLEQGPGANVLTF,TGTGCCAGCAGCTTGGAACAGGGCCCTGGGGCCAACGTCCTGACTTTC
TRBD1,TRBJ2-1,TRBV5-6,-,CASSLRDRVSYNEQFF,TGTGCCAGCAGCCTCCGGGACAGGGTTTCCTACAATGAGCAGTTCTTC
TRBD2,TRBJ2-1,TRBV29-1,once,CSADKAGDEQFF,TGCAGCGCCGACAAGGCGGGAGATGAGCAGTTCTTC
-,TRBJ2-7,TRBV5-1,-,CASSANYEQYF,TGCGCCAGCAGCGCGAATTACGAGCAGTACTTC
-,TRBJ2-2,TRBV21-1,-,CASSTKMEGTSGNTGELFF,TGTGCCAGCAGCACTAAGATGGAAGGGACTAGCGGAAACACCGGGGAGCTGTTTTTT
TRBD1,TRBJ1-6,TRBV19,-,CASSYRGRNSPLHF,TGTGCCAGTAGTTACAGGGGGCGAAATTCACCCCTCCACTTT
TRBD1,TRBJ1-2,TRBV6-4,-,CASSDSRTGDRGYTF,TGTGCCAGCAGTGACTCGAGGACAGGGGACCGTGGCTACACCTTC
-,TRBJ1-4,TRBV19,many,CASSEAGYEKLFF,TGTGCCAGTAGTGAGGCGGGATATGAAAAACTGTTTTTT
TRBD1,TRBJ1-5,TRBV6-4,-,CASSDSARHCGDRDPSDSNQPQHF,TGTGCCAGCAGTGACTCGGCTAGACATTGTGGGGACAGGGACCCTTCTGATAGCAATCAGCCCCAGCATTTT
-,TRBJ1-1,TRBV4-1,-,CASSQGQRNTEAFF,TGCGCCAGCAGCCAAGGACAACGAAACACTGAAGCTTTCTTT
-,TRBJ1-1,TRBV5-5,-,CASSLSIMNTEAFF,TGTGCCAGCAGCTTGTCTATCATGAACACTGAAGCTTTCTTT
-,TRBJ1-5,TRBV11-1,-,CASSLGPPTTNQPQHF,TGTGCCAGCAGCTTAGGTCCCCCGACAACAAATCAGCCCCAGCATTTT
TRBD1,TRBJ2-7,TRBV7-8,-,CASSADREYSYEQYF,TGTGCCAGCAGCGCCGACAGGGAATACTCCTACGAGCAGTACTTC
TRBD1,TRBJ2-1,TRBV10-3,-,CAIRGTGLDEQFF,TGTGCCATCAGGGGGACAGGACTGGATGAGCAGTTCTTC
-,TRBJ1-1,TRBV19,few,CASSMLAPNTEAFF,TGTGCCAGTAGTATGCTAGCCCCTAACACTGAAGCTTTCTTT
-,TRBJ1-2,TRBV11-2,-,CASSLAGSYGYTF,TGTGCCAGCAGCTTAGCGGGGAGTTATGGCTACACCTTC
TRBD1,TRBJ1-4,TRBV5-4,-,CASSLGQGARSNEKLFF,TGTGCCAGCAGCTTGGGGCAGGGGGCGCGGTCTAATGAAAAACTGTTTTTT
-,TRBJ2-7,TRBV23-1,-,CASSQGPDRFAYEQYF,TGCGCCAGCAGTCAAGGCCCCGACAGGTTTGCCTACGAGCAGTACTTC
-,TRBJ2-1,TRBV7-9,-,CASTDRYNEQFF,TGTGCCAGCACCGACAGATACAATGAGCAGTTCTTC
-,TRBJ2-2,TRBV6-1,few,CASSRENTGELFF,TGTGCCAGCAGCCGAGAGAACACCGGGGAGCTGTTTTTT
-,TRBJ1-2,TRBV2,-,CARSQSPNYGYTF,TGTGCCAGATCGCAGTCTCCTAACTATGGCTACACCTTC
TRBD1,TRBJ2-2,TRBV5-4,-,CASSSETGSNTGELFF,TGTGCCAGCAGCTCCGAGACAGGGTCGAACACCGGGGAGCTGTTTTTT
-,TRBJ2-3,TRBV7-2,-,CASSLASNADTQYF,TGTGCCAGCAGCTTAGCGAGCAACGCCGATACGCAGTATTTT
-,TRBJ2-2,TRBV5-6,once,CASSLRGGTGELFF,TGTGCCAGCAGCTTGAGGGGGGGAACCGGGGAGCTGTTTTTT
-,TRBJ2-4,TRBV7-2,few,CASSLGWQGTRAKNIQYF,TGTGCCAGCAGCTTAGGCTGGCAGGGGACAAGAGCCAAAAACATTCAGTACTTC
-,TRBJ1-5,TRBV18,-,CASSPTQGTNNQPQHF,TGTGCCAGCTCACCTACACAGGGTACCAACAATCAGCCCCAGCATTTT
TRBD1,TRBJ1-6,TRBV18,-,CASSQGDVGNSPLHF,TGTGCCAGCTCCCAGGGGGATGTGGGTAATTCACCCCTCCACTTT
-,TRBJ2-5,TRBV9,-,CASSRRQAPGETQYF,TGTGCCAGCAGCAGGCGACAGGCCCCGGGAGAGACCCAGTACTTC
-,TRBJ2-3,TRBV2,-,CASSSGTDTQYF,TGTGCCAGCAGCTCGGGGACAGATACGCAGTATTTT
-,TRBJ1-2,TRBV6-1,-,CASSEAGSNYGYTF,TGTGCCAGCAGTGAGGCAGGTTCTAACTATGGCTACACCTTC
-,TRBJ2-7,TRBV5-1,-,CASSRDTNSYEQYF,TGCGCCAGCAGCAGGGACACCAATTCCTACGAGCAGTACTTC
-,TRBJ1-2,TRBV5-1,few,CASGDRFYLGGYTF,TGCGCCAGCGGAGACCGCTTCTACCTCGGGGGCTACACCTTC
TRBD1,TRBJ1-5,TRBV12-5,-,CASGRDRAKNQPQHF,TGTGCTAGTGGTCGGGACAGAGCAAAAAATCAGCCCCAGCATTTT
TRBD2,TRBJ2-5,TRBV7-7,-,CASSRTSGAYQETQYF,TGTGCCAGCAGCCGGACTAGCGGGGCATACCAAGAGACCCAGTACTTC
-,TRBJ1-5,TRBV6-6,-,CASSYQGTSSNQPQHF,TGTGCCAGCAGTTACCAAGGGACAAGTAGCAATCAGCCCCAGCATTTT
-,TRBJ2-7,TRBV27,-,CASSSLAGSEQYF,TGTGCCAGCAGTTCGCTTGCAGGGTCCGAGCAGTACTTC
-,TRBJ2-7,TRBV10-3,few,CAISESTGTGTKYEQYF,TGTGCCATCAGTGAGTCGACTGGTACAGGGACTAAATACGAGCAGTACTTC
TRBD1,TRBJ1-1,TRBV18,-,CASSPPQGGNTEAFF,TGTGCCAGCTCACCACCGCAGGGGGGGAACACTGAAGCTTTCTTT
TRBD1,TRBJ1-2,TRBV27,-,CASSYRDRGTDGYTF,TGTGCCAGCAGTTACCGGGACAGAGGGACCGATGGCTACACCTTC
TRBD1,TRBJ2-3,TRBV10-2,-,CTTKGATDTQYF,TGCACCACTAAGGGGGCCACAGATACGCAGTATTTT
TRBD1,TRBJ2-7,TRBV5-4,-,CASSENRGFSYEQYF,TGTGCCAGCAGCGAGAACAGGGGGTTCTCCTACGAGCAGTACTTC
-,TRBJ2-2,TRBV7-2,-,CASSPWQGGGGELFF,TGTGCCAGCAGCCCATGGCAGGGAGGAGGCGGGGAGCTGTTTTTT
-,TRBJ2-7,TRBV7-9,few,CASSFQYEQYF,TGTGCCAGCAGCTTCCAATACGAGCAGTACTTC
-,TRBJ2-3,TRBV7-9,-,CASCAWGDPTDTQYF,TGTGCCAGCTGCGCTTGGGGGGACCCCACAGATACGCAGTATTTT
TRBD1,TRBJ2-5,TRBV4-1,-,CASSHEDRAVGTQYF,TGCGCCAGCAGCCATGAAGACAGGGCGGTCGGGACCCAGTACTTC
-,TRBJ2-7,TRBV11-3,-,CASSLRWGGEQYF,TGTGCCAGCAGCCTTAGGTGGGGAGGCGAGCAGTACTTC